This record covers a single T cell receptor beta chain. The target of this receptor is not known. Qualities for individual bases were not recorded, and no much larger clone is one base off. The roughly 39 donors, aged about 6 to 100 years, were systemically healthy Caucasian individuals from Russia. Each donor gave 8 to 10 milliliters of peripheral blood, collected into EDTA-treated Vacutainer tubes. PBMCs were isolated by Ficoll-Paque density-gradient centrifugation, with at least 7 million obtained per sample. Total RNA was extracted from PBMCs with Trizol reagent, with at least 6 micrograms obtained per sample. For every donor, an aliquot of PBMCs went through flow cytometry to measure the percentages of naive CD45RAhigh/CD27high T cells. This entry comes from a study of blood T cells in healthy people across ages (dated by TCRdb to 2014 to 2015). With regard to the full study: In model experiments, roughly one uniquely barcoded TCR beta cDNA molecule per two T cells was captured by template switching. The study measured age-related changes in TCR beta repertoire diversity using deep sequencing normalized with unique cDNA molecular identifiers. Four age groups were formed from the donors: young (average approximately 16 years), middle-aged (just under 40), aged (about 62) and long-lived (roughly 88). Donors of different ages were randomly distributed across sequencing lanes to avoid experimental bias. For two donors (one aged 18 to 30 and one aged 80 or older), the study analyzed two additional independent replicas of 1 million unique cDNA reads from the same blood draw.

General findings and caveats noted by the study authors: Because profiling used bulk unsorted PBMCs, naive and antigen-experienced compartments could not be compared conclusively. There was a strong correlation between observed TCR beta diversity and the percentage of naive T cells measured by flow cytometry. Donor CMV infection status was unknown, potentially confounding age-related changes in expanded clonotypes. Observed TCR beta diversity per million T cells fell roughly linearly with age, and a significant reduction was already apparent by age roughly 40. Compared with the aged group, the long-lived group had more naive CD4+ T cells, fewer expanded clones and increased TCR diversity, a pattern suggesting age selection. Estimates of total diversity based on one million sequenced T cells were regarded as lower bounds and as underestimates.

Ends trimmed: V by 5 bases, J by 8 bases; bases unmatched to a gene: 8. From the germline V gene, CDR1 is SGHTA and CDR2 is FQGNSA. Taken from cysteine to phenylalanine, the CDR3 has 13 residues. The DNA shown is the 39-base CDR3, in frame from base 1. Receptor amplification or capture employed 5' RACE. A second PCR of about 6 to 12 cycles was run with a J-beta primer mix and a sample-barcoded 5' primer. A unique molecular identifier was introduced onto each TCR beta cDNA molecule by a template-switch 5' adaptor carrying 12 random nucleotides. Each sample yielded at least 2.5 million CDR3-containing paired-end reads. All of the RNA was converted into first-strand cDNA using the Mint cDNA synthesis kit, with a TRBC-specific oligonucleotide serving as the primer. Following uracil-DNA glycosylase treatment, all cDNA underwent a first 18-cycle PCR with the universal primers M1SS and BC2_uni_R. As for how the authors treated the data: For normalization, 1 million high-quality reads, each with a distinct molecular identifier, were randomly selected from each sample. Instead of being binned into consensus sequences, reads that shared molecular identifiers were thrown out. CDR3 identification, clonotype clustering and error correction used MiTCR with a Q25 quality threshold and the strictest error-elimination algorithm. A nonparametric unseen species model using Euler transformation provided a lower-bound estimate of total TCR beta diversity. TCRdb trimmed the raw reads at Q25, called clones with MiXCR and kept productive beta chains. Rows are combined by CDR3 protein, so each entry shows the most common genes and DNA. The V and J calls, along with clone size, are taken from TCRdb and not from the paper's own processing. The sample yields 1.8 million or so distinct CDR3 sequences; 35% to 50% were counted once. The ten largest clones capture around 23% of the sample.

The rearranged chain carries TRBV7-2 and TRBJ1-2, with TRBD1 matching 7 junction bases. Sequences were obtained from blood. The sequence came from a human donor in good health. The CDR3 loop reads CASSADRVGGYTF. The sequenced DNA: TGTGCCAGCAGCGCCGACAGGGTGGGCGGCTACACCTTC.